The 29 T cell receptor beta chains listed next were all sequenced from one sample in a study of PD-1 blockade in mismatch repair-deficient tumors. TCRdb's copy holds only in-frame clones and misses some; the assay was immunoSEQ multiplex PCR. This table has some 9,100 clones, around 90% appearing once. Their antigens are not known. The time point: roughly 10-day in vitro stimulation with candidate neoantigen peptide 3. The specimen was cells cultured in vitro, collected from a patient treated with pembrolizumab. The receptors were sampled from an adult with mismatch repair-deficient cancer.

This clone was detected only a few times. This chain connects TRBV2 to TRBJ2-1, with 7 bases identical to TRBD2. CDR3 size: 14 residues. V lost 4 bases to trimming and J lost 7 bases; unmatched junction nucleotides: 7. Germline lookup yields CDR1 SNHLY and CDR2 FYNNEI. CDR3 in amino acids: CASSGRGGKNEQFF. The CDR3, as DNA: TGTGCCAGCAGTGGGCGCGGGGGAAAAAATGAGCAGTTCTTC.

The gene calls are TRBV28 and TRBJ1-2, with a weak D call TRBD1 (5 bases). The germline V and J ends were trimmed by 5 bases and 0 bases, with 13 bases remaining between them. Germline CDR1 reads MDHEN; CDR2 reads SYDVKM. The CDR3 extends over 15 amino acids. The CDR3 DNA reads as TGTGCCAGCAGTGGGGGGACGGAAGCTAACTATGGCTACACCTTC. It encodes CASSGGTEANYGYTF.

The rearrangement uses TRBV29-1 and TRBJ2-5, with D hard to call. Germline loops: CDR1 SQVTM, CDR2 ANQGSEA. CDR3 length equals 10 residues. V dropped 4 bases and J dropped 11 bases, with 11 bases sitting between them. The CDR3 protein is CSVGLQQQYF. DNA for the CDR3: TGCAGCGTTGGGTTACAGCAGCAGTACTTC.

The V call is TRBV29-1, the J call TRBJ2-7; TRBD2 matches at 8 bases. The CDR3 runs 13 residues. The germline CDR1 and CDR2 sequences are SQVTM and ANQGSEA. The trim removed 2 bases at V and 5 bases at J, leaving 5 bases unmatched. The CDR3 is CSVESGGMNEQYF. The CDR3 DNA follows: TGCAGCGTTGAAAGCGGGGGAATGAACGAGCAGTACTTC.

This clone came up once. The J gene is TRBJ1-2, the V gene TRBV5-1; D unresolved. V dropped 4 bases and J dropped 6 bases, with 10 bases sitting between them. CDR3 length: 12 amino acids. Germline CDR1 reads SGHRS; CDR2 reads YFSETQ. As DNA, the CDR3 is TGCGCCAGCAGCCTTAATATCGATGGCTACACCTTC. This codes for CASSLNIDGYTF.

The chain employs TRBV6-5 and TRBJ2-3; the D is unclear. Germline V gene lookup returns CDR1 MNHEY and CDR2 SVGAGI. This CDR3 region has 13 residues. With 7 bases removed from V and 2 bases from J, the gap between germline ends came to 10 bases. As DNA, the CDR3 is TGTGCCAGCACTCTTCAGAACACAGATACGCAGTATTTT. As protein: CASTLQNTDTQYF.

This chain uses TRBV28 with TRBJ2-7; 8 nucleotides line up with TRBD2. The CDR3 is made up of 16 amino acids. Per the germline V gene, CDR1 is MDHEN and CDR2 is SYDVKM. The ends lost 5 bases at V and 6 bases at J; junction bases unmatched: 15. The chain's CDR3 is CASSPAPPAGGGEQYF. CDR3 sequence (DNA): TGTGCCAGCAGTCCAGCGCCTCCGGCGGGAGGAGGCGAGCAGTACTTC.

The chain carries TRBV5-1 and TRBJ2-7; D is uncertain. Looked up from germline, CDR1 is SGHRS and CDR2 is YFSETQ. The CDR3 extends over 17 amino acids. V was shortened by 5 bases and J by 2 bases, with 23 bases between the two germline ends. CDR3 in amino acids: CASRPLLRSRAPYEQYF. The CDR3 nucleotides are TGCGCCAGCAGACCCTTACTACGATCACGAGCCCCCTACGAGCAGTACTTC.

V is TRBV4-2 and J is TRBJ2-7, with a possible D match to TRBD1 (6 bases). V dropped 1 base and J dropped 0 bases, with 10 bases sitting between them. From germline, CDR1 is LGHNA and CDR2 YNFKEQ. There are 15 residues in the CDR3. CDR3 sequence reads: CASSQGTASSYEQYF. The DNA for the CDR3 is TGTGCCAGCAGCCAAGGGACAGCCAGCTCCTACGAGCAGTACTTC.

V gene TRBV7-9 combines with J gene TRBJ2-5; TRBD2 aligns across 14 bases. Looked up from germline, CDR1 is SEHNR and CDR2 is FQNEAQ (reference sequence). There are 14 residues in the CDR3. The J segment lost 7 bases and the V segment lost 11 bases, leaving 9 bases of the junction unmatched. CDR3 amino acids: CAAGLAGEYGTQYF. The CDR3 nucleotides are TGTGCCGCGGGACTAGCGGGAGAGTATGGGACCCAGTACTTC.

The chain joins TRBV5-1 to TRBJ2-7; possible D gene TRBD1, 6 bases. V was pared by 6 bases and J by 5 bases, with 12 bases between. The germline gives CDR1 SGHRS, CDR2 YFSETQ. The CDR3 spans 12 residues. Here the CDR3 DNA reads TGCGCCAGCAAGCAGGGGTCGAACGAGCAGTACTTC. It yields the protein CASKQGSNEQYF.

The chain uses TRBV28 and TRBJ1-5, with TRBD1 matching over 8 bases. With 6 bases clipped from V and 0 bases from J, the junction kept 7 bases outside the gene matches. The CDR3 is 16 residues long. CDR1 and CDR2 from the germline V gene are MDHEN and SYDVKM. CDR3 protein: CASRFRQGYSNQPQHF. In DNA form, the CDR3 reads TGTGCCAGCAGGTTCCGACAGGGGTATAGCAATCAGCCCCAGCATTTT. Variable domain in full (rest from reference TRBV28 and TRBJ1-5): DVKVTQSSRYLVKRTGEKVFLECVQDMDHENMFWYRQDPGLGLRLIYFSYDVKMKEKGDIPEGYSVSREKKERFSLILESASTNQTSMYLCASRFRQGYSNQPQHFGDGTRLSIL.

V gene TRBV5-1 combines with J gene TRBJ2-1, with D tentatively TRBD1 (6 bases). V lost 0 bases, J lost 8 bases, and 15 bases lay in between. This CDR3 contains 15 residues. CDR1 and CDR2 (germline): SGHRS, YFSETQ. CDR3: CASSLGLGGTYEQFF. DNA for the CDR3: TGCGCCAGCAGCTTGGGTCTAGGGGGTACGTATGAGCAGTTCTTC.

This clone was seen a handful of times. The J gene is TRBJ2-7, the V gene TRBV6-5; D gene unclear. The CDR3 loop spans 13 amino acids. Trimming removed 2 bases from V and 2 bases from J, with 7 bases in between. CDR1 MNHEY and CDR2 SVGAGI come from the germline V gene. CDR3 coding DNA: TGTGCCAGCAGTTACGGCGGTACCTACGAGCAGTACTTC. It codes for CASSYGGTYEQYF.

The chain is built from TRBV10-2 and TRBJ1-5; D is uncertain. The CDR3 loop spans 13 amino acids. Looked up from germline, CDR1 is WSHSY and CDR2 is SAAADI. V shed 4 bases and J shed 9 bases, with 13 bases lying between them. The CDR3 DNA reads as TGCGCCAGCAGTGGGGTCCTTCCCGGGCCCCAGCATTTT. Translation: CASSGVLPGPQHF.

The chain employs TRBV7-2 and TRBJ1-1, with 7 bases that match TRBD1. V shed 5 bases and J 4 bases; nucleotides not matched to a gene: 4. Germline V gene data show CDR1 as SGHTA and CDR2 as FQGNSA. The CDR3 totals 13 residues. DNA for the CDR3: TGTGCCAGCAGCGACCGGGACAGCACTGAAGCTTTCTTT. Protein product: CASSDRDSTEAFF.

V usage is TRBV29-1 and J usage is TRBJ1-4, with D hard to call. CDR3 length: 15 amino acids. Germline-derived CDR1 and CDR2 are SQVTM and ANQGSEA. Trimming pared 4 bases from V and 4 bases from J, leaving 16 bases between. This CDR3 reads CSVGGGRRYNEKLFF. The CDR3, as DNA: TGCAGCGTTGGGGGAGGACGCAGGTATAATGAAAAACTGTTTTTT.

V gene TRBV28 combines with J gene TRBJ2-7; the match to TRBD2 covers 12 bases. This CDR3 contains 15 residues. Germline trimming cut 5 bases from V and 4 bases from J; bases unmatched to any gene: 6. Germline assignment: CDR1 MDHEN and CDR2 SYDVKM. DNA for the CDR3: TGTGCCAGCAGTCCTCGGACTAGCGGGACGTACGAGCAGTACTTC. Protein sequence: CASSPRTSGTYEQYF.

In its sample, this clone was seen once. The chain carries TRBV6-5 and TRBJ2-1; D is ambiguous. The CDR3 runs 12 residues. Between the trimmed V and J ends, which lost 4 bases and 3 bases, there was a span of 4 bases. Looked up from germline, CDR1 is MNHEY and CDR2 is SVGAGI. The CDR3 DNA reads as TGTGCCAGCAGTTCTAACTACAATGAGCAGTTCTTC. Protein product: CASSSNYNEQFF.

The chain recombines TRBV6-5 with TRBJ2-3; TRBD1 is a possible D gene (5 bases). Germline CDR1 and CDR2: MNHEY and SVGAGI. This CDR3 contains 11 residues. Trimming took off 2 bases at V and 11 bases at J, with 8 bases between the two ends. The CDR3 is CASSYLGEQYF. Written as DNA, the CDR3 is TGTGCCAGCAGTTACCTAGGGGAGCAGTATTTT.

This rearrangement joins TRBV28 to TRBJ2-7; 8 nucleotides line up with TRBD1. Germline loops: CDR1 MDHEN, CDR2 SYDVKM. CDR3 length: 13 amino acids. J was trimmed by 2 bases and V by 5 bases; bases with no gene match: 2. The CDR3 DNA is TGTGCCAGCAGTGGGACAGGTCCCTACGAGCAGTACTTC. This gives the protein CASSGTGPYEQYF.

V usage is TRBV21-1 and J usage is TRBJ1-5; the table names TRBD1, a call not compared with the DNA. TRBV21-1 represents a pseudogene. The CDR3 runs to 16 residues. Here the CDR3 reads CASSKGNRGHRQPQHF. The CDR3 DNA reads TGTGCCAGCAGCAAAGGGAACAGGGGGCATCGACAGCCCCAGCATTTT.

The J gene is TRBJ2-1, the V gene TRBV28; TRBD2 might be the D (6 bases). In germline, CDR1 is MDHEN, CDR2 SYDVKM. With 5 bases removed from V and 13 bases from J, the gap between germline ends came to 12 bases. This CDR3 is built from 11 residues. The CDR3 coding sequence is TGTGCCAGCAGTCCGACTAGAAAACAGTTCTTC. Translating gives CASSPTRKQFF.

This chain joins TRBV11-2 and TRBJ2-3; D call uncertain. With 5 bases removed from V and 3 bases from J, the gap between germline ends came to 12 bases. This CDR3 is built from 14 residues. In germline, CDR1 is SGHAT, CDR2 FQNNGV. CDR3 sequence: CASSRILRTDTQYF. The CDR3 region has the DNA TGTGCCAGCAGCCGAATCCTCAGGACAGATACGCAGTATTTT.

In this sample, this clone turned up once. This chain joins TRBV5-1 and TRBJ1-3; D might be TRBD1 (6 bases). Trimming left V 0 bases short and J 3 bases short, with 19 bases between. The CDR3 totals 18 residues. Germline-derived CDR1 and CDR2 are SGHRS and YFSETQ. Written as DNA, the CDR3 is TGCGCCAGCAGCTTGGGGAGCAACAGGGTGCGCCTTGGAAACACCATATATTTT. Translation gives CASSLGSNRVRLGNTIYF.

The V call is TRBV9, the J call TRBJ1-1, with D possibly matching TRBD1 (5 bases). Germline V lookup: CDR1 SGDLS, CDR2 YYNGEE. Trimming stripped 3 bases from V and 1 base from J, with 10 bases between. CDR3 length equals 14 residues. The CDR3 spells CASSDATGNTEAFF. CDR3 DNA: TGTGCCAGCAGCGACGCCACAGGGAACACTGAAGCTTTCTTT.

This chain links TRBV19 with TRBJ1-2; weak D call: TRBD1 (5 bases). This CDR3 spans 14 amino acids. The germline gives CDR1 LNHDA, CDR2 SQIVND (reference sequence). Trimming cost V 5 bases and J 8 bases, with 18 bases left between them. The CDR3 nucleotides read TGTGCCAGTAGTCCCGGGACGCCGGCGGCGGGCTACACCTTC. Encoded protein: CASSPGTPAAGYTF.

V usage is TRBV2 and J usage is TRBJ2-5; D unresolved. The CDR3 contains 14 residues. Germline assignment: CDR1 SNHLY and CDR2 FYNNEI. V lost 1 base to trimming and J lost 2 bases, with 8 bases between them. The CDR3 coding sequence is TGTGCCAGCAGTGAAGATCGGATTCAAGAGACCCAGTACTTC. Translated: CASSEDRIQETQYF.

This sequence joins TRBV14 and TRBJ1-1, with TRBD1 identical over 7 bases. Trimming removed 5 bases from V and 1 base from J; junction bases left unmatched: 7. Germline V CDR1 and CDR2: SGHDN, FVKESK. CDR3 size: 15 residues. CDR3 DNA sequence: TGTGCCAGCAGCGCCATACAGGGGAGGAACACTGAAGCTTTCTTT. Translating gives CASSAIQGRNTEAFF.